The 29 T cell receptor beta chains below come from one sample, sequenced in a study of cytomegalovirus exposure and HLA in healthy donors (dated by TCRdb to 2017 to 2019). The library was produced with the immunoSEQ multiplex PCR assay. In its TCRdb copy, this immuneACCESS table keeps in-frame sequences only and misses some clones. Where compared with another copy, unresolved V genes explain less than half of these, and the others have no known cause. This sample holds 140,000 to 150,000 clones; just over 90% were observed only once. Clones ranked in the top ten supply about 0.64% of the sample. The sample was PBMCs. These receptors were obtained from a man aged 18-30 years in good health and CMV-seronegative.

The chain uses TRBV27 and TRBJ2-3, with TRBD1 matching 7 bases. CDR3 size: 17 residues. Germline CDR1 is MNHEY and CDR2 is SMNVEV (reference sequence). V dropped 2 bases and J dropped 2; count of bases not matched to a gene: 10. The DNA for the CDR3 is TGTGCCAGCAGTTTAAACTCCGGACAGGTCCCCACAGATACGCAGTATTTT. As protein: CASSLNSGQVPTDTQYF.

The chain couples TRBV5-6 to TRBJ1-1, with 12 bases matching TRBD1. Germline V gene data show CDR1 as SGHDT and CDR2 as YYEEEE. The CDR3 totals 17 residues. After removal of 2 bases from V and 6 bases from J, the junction contained 11 bases not matched to a gene. The CDR3 region has the DNA TGTGCCAGCAGCTTCTCGAATTTCGGGACAGGGGGCTCTGAAGCTTTCTTT. Its translation: CASSFSNFGTGGSEAFF.

This chain joins TRBV9 and TRBJ1-2, with TRBD1 matching over 12 bases. The germline V gene encodes CDR1 SGDLS and CDR2 YYNGEE. V dropped 4 bases and J dropped 4; count of bases not matched to a gene: 5. The CDR3 loop spans 15 amino acids. CDR3 DNA sequence: TGTGCCAGCAGCCCAGGGACAGGGGGCGCCTATGGCTACACCTTC. Its translation is CASSPGTGGAYGYTF. Full variable domain (outside the CDR3, taken from reference TRBV9 and TRBJ1-2): DSGVTQTPKHLITATGQRVTLRCSPRSGDLSVYWYQQSLDQGLQFLIQYYNGEERAKGNILERFSAQQFPDLHSELNLSSLELGDSALYFCASSPGTGGAYGYTFGSGTRLTVV.

J is TRBJ2-3 and V is TRBV6-5, with 7 nucleotides matching TRBD1. The CDR3 runs 16 residues. Germline V gene data show CDR1 as MNHEY and CDR2 as SVGAGI. V trimming: 0 bases; J trimming: 6 bases; junction bases outside the gene matches: 9. CDR3 region: CASSYSLGGRRDTQYF. DNA for the CDR3: TGTGCCAGCAGTTACTCGCTAGGGGGCCGCCGGGATACGCAGTATTTT.

In DNA, the CDR3 is TGCGCCAGCAGCTTCGATCCCCCCACCGGGGGGTCTGGAAACACCATATATTTT. Its protein product is CASSFDPPTGGSGNTIYF. V gene TRBV5-1 combines with J gene TRBJ1-3, with TRBD1 as a possible D gene (5 bases). With 2 bases removed from V and 1 base from J, the gap between germline ends came to 19 bases. The CDR3 is 18 amino acids. Germline V gene data show CDR1 as SGHRS and CDR2 as YFSETQ. The whole variable domain, filled in from reference TRBV5-1 and TRBJ1-3, reads KAGVTQTPRYLIKTRGQQVTLSCSPISGHRSVSWYQQTPGQGLQFLFEYFSETQRNKGNFPGRFSGRQFSNSRSEMNVSTLELGDSALYLCASSFDPPTGGSGNTIYFGEGSWLTVV.

This chain connects TRBV15 to TRBJ2-1; D remains ambiguous. With 0 bases removed from V and 4 bases from J, the gap between germline ends came to 10 bases. The length of the CDR3 is 15 residues. Germline V gives CDR1 LNHNV, CDR2 YYDKDF (reference sequence). The CDR3 DNA reads as TGTGCCACCAGCAGAGATAAAGCCAGGTACAATGAGCAGTTCTTC. Translation: CATSRDKARYNEQFF.

The chain has TRBV6-1 and TRBJ2-7; D perhaps matches TRBD1 (6 bases). CDR1 and CDR2 from the germline V gene are MNHNS and SASEGT. The CDR3 runs 13 residues. Deletions cut 6 bases from V and 2 bases from J, with 11 bases between. The CDR3 DNA is TGTGCCAGCAGCCTTACAGGGACCTACGAGCAGTACGTC. Amino acids: CASSLTGTYEQYV.

The chain couples TRBV9 to TRBJ1-5, with D perhaps TRBD1 (6 bases). Trimming took off 0 bases at V and 5 bases at J, with 12 bases between the two ends. Germline V gene lookup returns CDR1 SGDLS and CDR2 YYNGEE. The CDR3 has 15 amino acids. The CDR3 loop is CASSVGGRGDQPQHF. CDR3 bases: TGTGCCAGCAGCGTAGGGGGCAGGGGAGATCAGCCCCAGCATTTT. The full variable domain, its missing parts supplied by reference TRBV9 and TRBJ1-5, is DSGVTQTPKHLITATGQRVTLRCSPRSGDLSVYWYQQSLDQGLQFLIQYYNGEERAKGNILERFSAQQFPDLHSELNLSSLELGDSALYFCASSVGGRGDQPQHFGDGTRLSIL.

The chain recombines TRBV9 with TRBJ2-1; the match to TRBD2 covers 8 bases. CDR3 length: 17 amino acids. V dropped 0 bases and J dropped 5; count of bases not matched to a gene: 10. Germline CDR1 is SGDLS and CDR2 is YYNGEE. The CDR3, as DNA: TGTGCCAGCAGCGTAGAAGGTTCACTAGCGGACCACAATGAGCAGTTCTTC. Translating it yields CASSVEGSLADHNEQFF. Supplemented by reference TRBV9 and TRBJ2-1, the full variable domain reads DSGVTQTPKHLITATGQRVTLRCSPRSGDLSVYWYQQSLDQGLQFLIQYYNGEERAKGNILERFSAQQFPDLHSELNLSSLELGDSALYFCASSVEGSLADHNEQFFGPGTRLTVL.

This clone was picked up a small number of times. This rearrangement joins TRBV7-9 to TRBJ2-1; TRBD2 agrees at 9 bases. The CDR3 consists of 15 residues. After removal of 5 bases from V and 0 bases from J, the junction contained 2 bases not matched to a gene. Germline assignment: CDR1 SEHNR and CDR2 FQNEAQ (reference sequence). This chain's CDR3 is CASSGSGGSYNEQFF. CDR3 in DNA: TGTGCCAGCAGCGGTAGCGGGGGCTCCTACAATGAGCAGTTCTTC.

The gene calls are TRBV10-2 and TRBJ2-5; 8 bases map to TRBD2. This CDR3 is built from 13 residues. The germline gives CDR1 WSHSY, CDR2 SAAADI. The ends lost 6 bases at V and 9 bases at J; junction bases unmatched: 9. The CDR3: CASRELAERAQYF. CDR3 nucleotides: TGCGCCAGCAGGGAACTAGCGGAACGAGCCCAGTACTTC.

The rearrangement uses TRBV5-1 and TRBJ2-3; possibly TRBD1 for D (6 bases). This CDR3 region has 17 residues. Germline V gives CDR1 SGHRS, CDR2 YFSETQ. V was trimmed by 5 bases and J by 4 bases, leaving 23 bases between them. The CDR3 protein is CASSSHNRVLAPDTQYF. CDR3 sequence (DNA): TGCGCCAGCAGTTCCCATAACAGGGTTCTCGCACCAGATACGCAGTATTTT. Full variable domain (missing parts from reference TRBV5-1 and TRBJ2-3): KAGVTQTPRYLIKTRGQQVTLSCSPISGHRSVSWYQQTPGQGLQFLFEYFSETQRNKGNFPGRFSGRQFSNSRSEMNVSTLELGDSALYLCASSSHNRVLAPDTQYFGPGTRLTVL.

The chain carries TRBV11-2 and TRBJ1-3; a possible D gene is TRBD1 (5 bases). Trimming shortened V by 5 bases and J by 0 bases, and 14 bases separated the two germline ends. CDR1 is SGHAT and CDR2 is FQNNGV in the germline V gene. The length of the CDR3 is 16 residues. CDR3 nucleotide sequence: TGTGCCAGCAGCCCACGCGGAGGGACCTCTGGAAACACCATATATTTT. It translates to CASSPRGGTSGNTIYF.

V and J are TRBV9 and TRBJ2-3, with TRBD2 matching 8 bases. Germline loops: CDR1 SGDLS, CDR2 YYNGEE. This CDR3 has 17 amino acids. V was clipped by 2 bases and J by 2 bases; unmatched bases: 10. The CDR3 nucleotides are TGTGCCAGCAGCGTCGCCCAGCGGGAGCACTCCACAGATACGCAGTATTTT. Its protein product is CASSVAQREHSTDTQYF.

The rearrangement links TRBV10-3 to TRBJ1-2; 8 nucleotides align to TRBD1. CDR3 size: 14 residues. V shed 4 bases and J 8 bases; nucleotides not matched to a gene: 9. Germline CDR1 is ENHRY and CDR2 is SYGVKD. The CDR3 DNA follows: TGTGCCATCAGTGCCCCCGAGACAGGGGTAGGCTACACCTTC. Amino acid sequence: CAISAPETGVGYTF.

The chain combines TRBV27 with TRBJ1-5, with D maybe TRBD1 (5 bases). From germline, CDR1 is MNHEY and CDR2 SMNVEV (reference sequence). Trimming shortened V by 6 bases and J by 0 bases, and 9 bases separated the two germline ends. The CDR3 extends over 14 amino acids. CDR3 sequence reads: CASSDSSSNQPQHF. In DNA, the CDR3 is TGTGCCAGCAGCGACAGTTCTAGCAATCAGCCCCAGCATTTT.

The V call is TRBV10-1, the J call TRBJ2-5, with 8 bases aligning to TRBD1. CDR1 is WNHNN and CDR2 is SYGVQD in the germline V gene (reference sequence). This CDR3 comprises 14 residues. V lost 6 bases and J lost 4; bases outside the gene matches: 7. CDR3 sequence reads: CASSPGQGGETQYF. As DNA, the CDR3 is TGCGCCAGCAGCCCCGGACAGGGAGGAGAGACCCAGTACTTC.

The chain carries TRBV6-1 and TRBJ2-7; 10 nucleotides match TRBD2. CDR1 is MNHNS and CDR2 is SASEGT in the germline V gene. The CDR3 has 15 amino acids. Trimming at V came to 6 bases and at J to 1 base, leaving 6 bases not matched to a gene. The CDR3 region has the DNA TGTGCCAGCAGAGCCCTAGCGGGGGAATCCTACGAGCAGTACGTC. Its protein is CASRALAGESYEQYV.

This chain uses TRBV13 with TRBJ2-1; 7 nucleotides match TRBD2. Trimming cost V 2 bases and J 1 base; bases outside gene matches: 5. In germline, CDR1 is PRHDT, CDR2 FYEKMQ (reference sequence). This CDR3 spans 16 amino acids. CDR3 sequence: CASSLRGSLSYNEQFF. CDR3 nucleotide sequence: TGTGCCAGCAGCTTACGCGGGAGTCTGTCCTACAATGAGCAGTTCTTC. Full variable domain (outside the CDR3, taken from reference TRBV13 and TRBJ2-1): AAGVIQSPRHLIKEKRETATLKCYPIPRHDTVYWYQQGPGQDPQFLISFYEKMQSDKGSIPDRFSAQQFSDYHSELNMSSLELGDSALYFCASSLRGSLSYNEQFFGPGTRLTVL.

The chain links TRBV30 to TRBJ1-1; maybe TRBD1 (6 bases). The CDR3 is made up of 12 amino acids. V lost 2 bases and J 6 bases, leaving 10 bases between the germline ends. The germline V gene encodes CDR1 GTSNPN and CDR2 SVGIG (reference sequence). This CDR3 is CAWSRGGAEAFF. The DNA for the CDR3 is TGTGCCTGGAGTAGGGGGGGGGCTGAAGCTTTCTTT.

This chain joins TRBV9 and TRBJ2-1, with 10 bases fitting TRBD1. CDR1 is SGDLS and CDR2 is YYNGEE in the germline V gene. Trimming removed 0 bases from V and 6 bases from J; junction bases left unmatched: 3. This CDR3 contains 15 residues. The CDR3 region is CASSVGDRGPNEQFF. The DNA for the CDR3 is TGTGCCAGCAGCGTAGGGGACAGGGGACCCAATGAGCAGTTCTTC.

V usage is TRBV7-9 and J usage is TRBJ1-2; D possibly corresponds to TRBD1 (5 bases). V gave up 5 bases and J gave up 2 bases, with 12 bases separating them. Germline-derived CDR1 and CDR2 are SEHNR and FQNEAQ (reference sequence). CDR3 length equals 14 residues. This CDR3 is CASSPMTVNYGYTF. The CDR3 coding sequence is TGTGCCAGCAGCCCCATGACAGTCAACTATGGCTACACCTTC.

The V and J genes are TRBV5-4 and TRBJ1-4; no reliable D call. CDR1 is SGHNT and CDR2 is YYREEE in the germline V gene (reference sequence). The CDR3 consists of 14 residues. V lost 0 bases and J 4 bases, leaving 7 bases between the germline ends. CDR3 sequence (DNA): TGTGCCAGCAGCTTGGACAGAAGTAATGAAAAACTGTTTTTT. This codes for CASSLDRSNEKLFF.

This chain joins TRBV5-4 and TRBJ2-2; D is unclear. Germline V gene lookup returns CDR1 SGHNT and CDR2 YYREEE (reference sequence). Trimming cost V 5 bases and J 5 bases, with 10 bases left between them. The CDR3 runs to 13 residues. CDR3 region: CASRLGPTGELFF. The CDR3 DNA reads TGTGCCAGCAGACTTGGTCCTACCGGGGAGCTGTTTTTT.

The rearrangement links TRBV2 to TRBJ1-1; tentative D call: TRBD1 (5 bases). This CDR3 has 14 residues. Trimming took off 6 bases at V and 8 bases at J, with 19 bases between the two ends. Germline V gene sequence: CDR1 SNHLY, CDR2 FYNNEI. The CDR3 is CASSRTRQGREAFF. In DNA, the CDR3 is TGTGCCAGCAGCCGAACGCGGCAGGGCCGAGAAGCTTTCTTT.

V is TRBV6-4 and J is TRBJ2-1; 11 nucleotides agree with TRBD2. The CDR3 covers 15 residues. Unmatched junction bases numbered 5, after V lost 5 bases and J lost 5 bases. Per germline, CDR1 MRHNA and CDR2 SNTAGT. The CDR3 DNA follows: TGTGCCAGCAGTAGACTAGCGGGACTCCACAATGAGCAGTTCTTC. Translating it yields CASSRLAGLHNEQFF.

This chain links TRBV10-1 with TRBJ2-3; a weak D match, TRBD2 (6 bases). The CDR3 consists of 15 residues. The V gene lost 2 bases and the J gene lost 0 bases, with 9 bases spanning the gap. CDR1 and CDR2 (germline): WNHNN, SYGVQD (reference sequence). The CDR3 nucleotides read TGCGCCAGCAGTGAGAAGGGAGGTAGCACAGATACGCAGTATTTT. Its translation: CASSEKGGSTDTQYF.

The V gene is TRBV14, the J gene TRBJ2-5, with 8 bases aligning to TRBD2. The CDR3 length is 15 residues. J was trimmed by 1 base and V by 2 bases; bases with no gene match: 3. Germline values: CDR1 SGHDN, CDR2 FVKESK. The DNA for the CDR3 is TGTGCCAGCAGCCAAATAGCGGGATTCCAAGAGACCCAGTACTTC. This gives the protein CASSQIAGFQETQYF. The complete variable domain, with remaining parts taken from reference TRBV14 and TRBJ2-5, reads EAGVTQFPSHSVIEKGQTVTLRCDPISGHDNLYWYRRVMGKEIKFLLHFVKESKQDESGMPNNRFLAERTGGTYSTLKVQPAELEDSGVYFCASSQIAGFQETQYFGPGTRLLVL.

CDR3 amino acids: CASSPRGRANTEAFF. The CDR3 DNA sequence: TGTGCCAGCAGCCCGCGCGGCAGGGCAAACACTGAAGCTTTCTTT. This chain links TRBV9 with TRBJ1-1; D might be TRBD1 (5 bases). The germline V and J ends were trimmed by 4 bases and 2 bases, with 15 bases remaining between them. Looked up from germline, CDR1 is SGDLS and CDR2 is YYNGEE. The CDR3 is 15 amino acids.